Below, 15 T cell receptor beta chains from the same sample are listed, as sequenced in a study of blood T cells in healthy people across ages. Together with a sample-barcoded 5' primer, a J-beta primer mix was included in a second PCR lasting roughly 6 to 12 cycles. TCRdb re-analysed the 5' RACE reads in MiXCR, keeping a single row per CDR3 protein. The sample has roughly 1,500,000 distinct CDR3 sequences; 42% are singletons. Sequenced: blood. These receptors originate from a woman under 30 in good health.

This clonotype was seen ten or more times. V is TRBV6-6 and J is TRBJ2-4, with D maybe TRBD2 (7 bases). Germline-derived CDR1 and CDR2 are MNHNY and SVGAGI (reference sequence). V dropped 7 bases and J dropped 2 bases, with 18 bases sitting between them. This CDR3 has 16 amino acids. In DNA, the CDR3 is TGTGCCAGCATCGAGGGGGGGGCTCTTACCAAAAACATTCAGTACTTC. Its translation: CASIEGGALTKNIQYF.

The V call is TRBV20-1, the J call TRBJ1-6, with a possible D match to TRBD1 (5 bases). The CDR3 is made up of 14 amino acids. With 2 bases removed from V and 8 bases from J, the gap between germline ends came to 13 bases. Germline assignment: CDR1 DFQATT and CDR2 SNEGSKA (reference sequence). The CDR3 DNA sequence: TGCAGTGCTAGACGCGGGACGGGGGATTCACCCCTCCACTTT. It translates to CSARRGTGDSPLHF.

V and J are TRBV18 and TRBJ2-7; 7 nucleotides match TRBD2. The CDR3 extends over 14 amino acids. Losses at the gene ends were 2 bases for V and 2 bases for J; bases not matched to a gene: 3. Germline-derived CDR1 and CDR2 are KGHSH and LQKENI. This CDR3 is CASSPRAGTYEQYF. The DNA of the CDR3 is TGTGCCAGCTCACCAAGAGCGGGGACCTACGAGCAGTACTTC.

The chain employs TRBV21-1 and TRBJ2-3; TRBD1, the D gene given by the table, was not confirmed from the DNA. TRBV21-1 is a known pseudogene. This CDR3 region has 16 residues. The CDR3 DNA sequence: TGTGCCAGCAGCAAGACGGACAGGGACCGGAAAGATACGCAGTATTTT. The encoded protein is CASSKTDRDRKDTQYF.

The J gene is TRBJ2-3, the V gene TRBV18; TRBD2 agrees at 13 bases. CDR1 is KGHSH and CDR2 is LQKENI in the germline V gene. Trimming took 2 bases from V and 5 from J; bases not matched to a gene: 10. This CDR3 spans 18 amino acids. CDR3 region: CASSPIWTSGGQGDTQYF. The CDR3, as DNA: TGTGCCAGCTCACCAATCTGGACTAGCGGGGGACAGGGAGATACGCAGTATTTT.

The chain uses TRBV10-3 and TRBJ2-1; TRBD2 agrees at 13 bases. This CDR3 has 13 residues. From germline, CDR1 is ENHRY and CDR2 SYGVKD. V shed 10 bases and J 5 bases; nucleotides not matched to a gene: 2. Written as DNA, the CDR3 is TGTGCCACCGGGACTAGCGGGGACAATGAGCAGTTCTTC. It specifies CATGTSGDNEQFF.

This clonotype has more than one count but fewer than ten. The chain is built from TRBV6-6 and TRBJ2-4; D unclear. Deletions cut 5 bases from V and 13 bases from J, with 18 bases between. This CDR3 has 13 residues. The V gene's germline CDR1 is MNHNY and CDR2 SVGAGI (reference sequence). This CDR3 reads CASSPELSTKQYF. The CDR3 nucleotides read TGTGCCAGCAGTCCCGAACTCTCTACGAAGCAGTACTTC.

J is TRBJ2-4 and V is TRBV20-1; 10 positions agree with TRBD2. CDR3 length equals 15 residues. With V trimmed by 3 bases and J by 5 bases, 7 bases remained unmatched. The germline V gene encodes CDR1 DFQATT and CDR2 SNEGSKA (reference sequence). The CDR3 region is CSARFLAGVQNIQYF. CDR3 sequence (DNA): TGCAGTGCTAGGTTTCTAGCGGGGGTTCAAAACATTCAGTACTTC.

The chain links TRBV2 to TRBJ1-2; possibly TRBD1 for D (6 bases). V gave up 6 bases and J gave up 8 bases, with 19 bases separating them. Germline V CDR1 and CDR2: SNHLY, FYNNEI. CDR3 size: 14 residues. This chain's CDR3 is CASSSTGTLLGYTF. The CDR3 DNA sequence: TGTGCCAGCAGCTCAACCGGGACACTTCTAGGCTACACCTTC.

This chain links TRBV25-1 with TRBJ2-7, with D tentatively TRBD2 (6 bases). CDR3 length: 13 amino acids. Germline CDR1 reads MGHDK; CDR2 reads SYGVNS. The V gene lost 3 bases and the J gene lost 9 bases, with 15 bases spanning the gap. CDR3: CASSEVRSGGQYF. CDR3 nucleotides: TGTGCCAGCAGTGAGGTGAGGTCCGGGGGGCAGTACTTC.

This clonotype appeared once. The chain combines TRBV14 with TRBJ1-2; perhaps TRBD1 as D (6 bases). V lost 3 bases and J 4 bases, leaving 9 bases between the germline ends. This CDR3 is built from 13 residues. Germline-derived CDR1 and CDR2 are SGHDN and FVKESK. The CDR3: CASSQLTGYGYTF. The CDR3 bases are TGTGCCAGCAGCCAGCTGACAGGCTATGGCTACACCTTC.

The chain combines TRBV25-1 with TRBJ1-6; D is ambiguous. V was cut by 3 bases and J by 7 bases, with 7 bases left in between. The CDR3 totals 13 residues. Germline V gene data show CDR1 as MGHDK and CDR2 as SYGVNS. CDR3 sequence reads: CASSDPENSPLHF. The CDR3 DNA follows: TGTGCCAGCAGTGACCCGGAGAATTCACCCCTCCACTTT.

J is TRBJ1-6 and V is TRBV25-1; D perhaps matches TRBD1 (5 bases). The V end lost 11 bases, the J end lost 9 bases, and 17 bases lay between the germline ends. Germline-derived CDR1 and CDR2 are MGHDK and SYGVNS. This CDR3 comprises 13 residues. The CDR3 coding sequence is TGTGCCGGCACCCAGGGTAGGGGTTCACCCCTCCACTTT. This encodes CAGTQGRGSPLHF.

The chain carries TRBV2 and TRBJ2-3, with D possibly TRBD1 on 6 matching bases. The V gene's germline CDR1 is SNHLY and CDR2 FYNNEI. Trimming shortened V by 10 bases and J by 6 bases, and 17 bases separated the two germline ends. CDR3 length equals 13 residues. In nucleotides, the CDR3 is TGTGCCACCACCGACCTCAGGGGCGATACGCAGTATTTT. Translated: CATTDLRGDTQYF.

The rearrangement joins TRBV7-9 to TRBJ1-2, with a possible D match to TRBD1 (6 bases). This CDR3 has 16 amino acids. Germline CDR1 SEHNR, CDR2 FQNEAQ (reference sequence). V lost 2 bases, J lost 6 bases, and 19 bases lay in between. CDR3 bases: TGTGCCAGCAGCTTACCCTCCGGGTGGGGGCCAGATGGCTACACCTTC. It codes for CASSLPSGWGPDGYTF.